This T cell receptor (beta chain) stems from a study of technical replicates of blood from several donors. CDR1 and CDR2 from the germline V gene are SEHNR and FQNEAQ (reference sequence). With 5 bases removed from V and 9 bases from J, the gap between germline ends came to 12 bases. This CDR3 region has 12 residues. Clones were sequenced by immunoSEQ multiplex PCR, and TCRdb holds only the in-frame ones, with some missing. The table shows 55,000 to 60,000 clones, with around 95% occurring only once. The chain uses TRBV7-9 and TRBJ2-3, with D possibly being TRBD1 (6 bases). The sequencing sample was made of PBMCs. The TCR originated in a human donor in good health. Some clones in this sample may be carry-over from other donors' samples. The CDR3 region is CASSPLGGTQYF. The CDR3 nucleotides read TGTGCCAGCAGCCCTTTAGGGGGAACGCAGTATTTT. Drawing the rest from reference TRBV7-9 and TRBJ2-3, the complete variable domain is DTGVSQNPRHKITKRGQNVTFRCDPISEHNRLYWYRQTLGQGPEFLTYFQNEAQLEKSRLLSDRFSAERPKGSFSTLEIQRTEQGDSAMYLCASSPLGGTQYFGPGTRLTVL.